The 22 T cell receptor beta chains in this list originate from one sample, sequenced in a study of shared clonotypes between healthy human individuals. Generated by immunoSEQ multiplex PCR, the TCRdb table keeps only in-frame clones and is missing some. The data contain 2 million to 2.5 million clones, about 92% of them seen just once; the ten biggest clones take up 0.39%. The sequenced sample consisted of naive CD4+ T cells from PBMCs. Subset here: CD45RA+ positively selected. The receptors come from a man aged 18 to 35 in good health. Some clones in this sample may be carry-over from other donors' samples.

J is TRBJ1-4 and V is TRBV2; D gene unclear. Looked up from germline, CDR1 is SNHLY and CDR2 is FYNNEI. This CDR3 spans 14 amino acids. The germline V and J ends were trimmed by 5 bases and 3 bases, with 10 bases remaining between them. The CDR3 protein is CASSSGSSNEKLFF. In DNA, the CDR3 is TGTGCCAGCAGTTCCGGATCCTCTAATGAAAAACTGTTTTTT.

This sequence joins TRBV5-1 and TRBJ2-1, with 8 positions matching TRBD1. V was clipped by 0 bases and J by 4 bases; unmatched bases: 9. CDR1 SGHRS and CDR2 YFSETQ come from the germline V gene. The CDR3 extends over 17 amino acids. Here the CDR3 reads CASSLGAGRGLYNEQFF. CDR3 nucleotide sequence: TGCGCCAGCAGCTTGGGTGCCGGCAGGGGGCTTTACAATGAGCAGTTCTTC.

The chain recombines TRBV5-1 with TRBJ2-5; 9 bases match TRBD2. CDR1 and CDR2 from the germline V gene are SGHRS and YFSETQ. Trimming cost V 0 bases and J 2 bases; bases outside gene matches: 2. The CDR3 consists of 15 residues. The CDR3 protein is CASSLGREGQETQYF. In nucleotides, the CDR3 is TGCGCCAGCAGCTTGGGGCGGGAGGGTCAAGAGACCCAGTACTTC.

V usage is TRBV11-1 and J usage is TRBJ1-3; D uncertain. This CDR3 has 15 residues. The V and J ends lost 5 bases and 2 bases respectively, with 13 bases between them. Germline V lookup: CDR1 SGHAT, CDR2 FQDESV (reference sequence). The CDR3 reads CASSQTDSAGNTIYF. The CDR3, as DNA: TGTGCCAGCAGCCAGACGGACTCAGCTGGAAACACCATATATTTT.

The rearrangement joins TRBV2 to TRBJ2-4, with D unclear. V was pared by 8 bases and J by 0 bases, with 11 bases between. The CDR3 runs 14 residues. The germline V gene has CDR1 SNHLY and CDR2 FYNNEI. DNA for the CDR3: TGTGCCAGCCTAGGCCCCATAGCCAAAAACATTCAGTACTTC. It encodes CASLGPIAKNIQYF.

Details on this clone: Other nucleotide sequences in the sample specify the same CDR3. The V call is TRBV5-1, the J call TRBJ1-1, with D perhaps TRBD1 (5 bases). V lost 3 bases and J lost 4, with 10 bases in between. The CDR3 contains 13 residues. Looked up from germline, CDR1 is SGHRS and CDR2 is YFSETQ. The DNA of the CDR3 is TGCGCCAGCAGCTCCCAGGGAAGCACTGAAGCTTTCTTT. Its protein is CASSSQGSTEAFF.

The chain recombines TRBV27 with TRBJ2-2, with TRBD2 matching 11 bases. The CDR3 runs to 19 residues. V shed 6 bases and J 3 bases; nucleotides not matched to a gene: 15. Germline V CDR1 and CDR2: MNHEY, SMNVEV (reference sequence). CDR3 DNA sequence: TGTGCCAGCAGCCAACTTAGCGGGAGGGGTTCTTGGGACACCGGGGAGCTGTTTTTT. Residues: CASSQLSGRGSWDTGELFF.

The CDR3 sequence: CASSPVINQPQHF. CDR3 sequence (DNA): TGTGCCAGCAGCCCGGTCATCAATCAGCCCCAGCATTTT. V and J are TRBV7-2 and TRBJ1-5; D is unclear. In germline, CDR1 is SGHTA, CDR2 FQGNSA. There are 13 residues in the CDR3. Deletions cut 5 bases from V and 3 bases from J, with 8 bases between.

This clone appeared a single time. CDR3 nucleotides: TGTGCCAGCAGCCTGGGGGGACTAAGAACCTACGAGCAGTACTTC. Protein sequence: CASSLGGLRTYEQYF. V and J are TRBV28 and TRBJ2-7; 7 positions agree with TRBD2. Per germline, CDR1 MDHEN and CDR2 SYDVKM. The ends lost 6 bases at V and 2 bases at J; junction bases unmatched: 10. The CDR3 length is 15 residues.

The chain links TRBV7-2 to TRBJ2-7; D is uncertain. There are 14 residues in the CDR3. V was clipped by 1 base and J by 3 bases, with 10 bases between them. Germline lookup yields CDR1 SGHTA and CDR2 FQGNSA. The DNA for the CDR3 is TGTGCCAGCAGCTTAGACCGGCTTGTCTACGAGCAGTACTTC. This translates into CASSLDRLVYEQYF.

CDR3 coding DNA: TGTGCCAGCAGTATCGGACAGTACGAGCAGTACTTC. Amino acids: CASSIGQYEQYF. This chain uses TRBV27 with TRBJ2-7; D possibly corresponds to TRBD1 (6 bases). The germline V and J ends were trimmed by 5 bases and 4 bases, with 9 bases remaining between them. This CDR3 has 12 amino acids. Germline V gene data show CDR1 as MNHEY and CDR2 as SMNVEV (reference sequence).

The chain is built from TRBV18 and TRBJ2-7, with a possible D match to TRBD2 (6 bases). V lost 3 bases and J 0 bases, leaving 15 bases between the germline ends. The germline CDR1 and CDR2 sequences are KGHSH and LQKENI. The CDR3 totals 16 residues. CDR3 in DNA: TGTGCCAGCTCACCGATTCTCCGGGACTCCTCCTACGAGCAGTACTTC. Its protein product is CASSPILRDSSYEQYF.

The rearrangement links TRBV7-9 to TRBJ2-1; D is undetermined. Germline-derived CDR1 and CDR2 are SEHNR and FQNEAQ (reference sequence). Trimming shortened V by 2 bases and J by 5 bases, and 7 bases separated the two germline ends. The CDR3 has 13 residues. As DNA, the CDR3 is TGTGCCAGCAGCTTACCCCGGCACAATGAGCAGTTCTTC. Translation: CASSLPRHNEQFF.

The chain employs TRBV30 and TRBJ1-5; 11 bases line up with TRBD1. J gave up 6 bases and V 5 bases, and 6 bases lay outside the gene matches. The CDR3 is 14 residues long. CDR1 is GTSNPN and CDR2 is SVGIG in the germline V gene (reference sequence). The CDR3 bases are TGTGCCTGGGGACAGGGGGCTATGGGTCAGCCCCAGCATTTT. Translated, it gives CAWGQGAMGQPQHF.

V is TRBV7-6 and J is TRBJ2-1; D not certain. V was pared by 3 bases and J by 2 bases, with 14 bases between. CDR3 length: 16 residues. In germline, CDR1 is SGHVS, CDR2 FNYEAQ. In nucleotides, the CDR3 is TGTGCCAGCAGCTTGCGCCGAGTTGAAGCCTACAATGAGCAGTTCTTC. Its translation is CASSLRRVEAYNEQFF.

The CDR3 DNA follows: TGCGCCAGCAGCCCAGACAGGGTTAGGGCAGATACGCAGTATTTT. Protein sequence: CASSPDRVRADTQYF. The chain carries TRBV5-1 and TRBJ2-3, with 7 nucleotides matching TRBD1. V trimming: 4 bases; J trimming: 4 bases; junction bases outside the gene matches: 9. Germline CDR1 reads SGHRS; CDR2 reads YFSETQ. The CDR3 spans 15 residues.

J is TRBJ2-3 and V is TRBV11-2; D may correspond to TRBD1 or TRBD2 (5 bases each). Germline assignment: CDR1 SGHAT and CDR2 FQNNGV. V lost 2 bases and J 0 bases, leaving 15 bases between the germline ends. The CDR3 runs 17 residues. CDR3: CASSLNRQRTSTDTQYF. CDR3 nucleotides: TGTGCCAGCAGCTTAAACCGGCAGCGGACAAGCACAGATACGCAGTATTTT.

In DNA, the CDR3 is TGTGCCAGCAGTGGACTAGCGGGAGGGCTCACCGGGGAGCTGTTTTTT. This sequence encodes CASSGLAGGLTGELFF. The chain employs TRBV6-1 and TRBJ2-2; 14 bases agree with TRBD2. This CDR3 is built from 16 residues. Per germline, CDR1 MNHNS and CDR2 SASEGT. J lost 4 bases, V lost 4 bases, and 2 bases had no gene match.

This clone was detected only once. The chain recombines TRBV28 with TRBJ1-1; D is perhaps TRBD1 (6 bases). Trimming took 5 bases from V and 3 from J, leaving 22 bases between them. CDR3 size: 17 residues. Germline CDR1 MDHEN, CDR2 SYDVKM. CDR3 sequence: CASSRKRIRGPDTEAFF. The CDR3 coding sequence is TGTGCCAGCAGTCGTAAACGGATCAGGGGTCCGGACACTGAAGCTTTCTTT.

The CDR3 is CASSSRGEGNTIYF. The CDR3, as DNA: TGTGCCAGCAGCTCCCGGGGAGAGGGAAACACCATATATTTT. This chain joins TRBV11-2 and TRBJ1-3; no reliable D call. Germline-derived CDR1 and CDR2 are SGHAT and FQNNGV. Trimming shortened V by 4 bases and J by 4 bases, and 11 bases separated the two germline ends. The CDR3 contains 14 residues.

CDR3 region: CASSSQGQGYGYTF. CDR3 nucleotides: TGTGCCAGCAGTTCCCAGGGACAGGGCTATGGCTACACCTTC. The rearrangement links TRBV28 to TRBJ1-2; 9 nucleotides match TRBD1. Germline V gene data show CDR1 as MDHEN and CDR2 as SYDVKM. V shed 4 bases, J shed 4 bases, and the junction held 4 bases outside the gene matches. The CDR3 covers 14 residues.

The J gene is TRBJ2-6, the V gene TRBV5-1, with TRBD1 identical over 7 bases. The CDR3 totals 14 residues. V gave up 3 bases and J gave up 13 bases; unmatched junction bases: 10. Germline CDR1 SGHRS, CDR2 YFSETQ. As DNA, the CDR3 is TGCGCCAGCAGCTCGGGACAGCTTTTGGGAGTCCTGACTTTC. Its protein is CASSSGQLLGVLTF.